The present entry profiles one T cell receptor beta chain with its context. In its sample, this clonotype was seen a few times. Its antigen is currently not known. No much larger clonotype is one base removed from it; base qualities were not supplied. Spanning cysteine to phenylalanine, the CDR3 consists of 13 amino acids. Only the CDR3 part of the read is kept: 39 bases, read in frame from the first base. The germline V gene gives CDR1 as SGHDT and CDR2 as YYEEEE. Cut back by 6 bases and 0 bases, the V and J ends lie 8 bases apart. These data belong to a study of CD8 T cells in ankylosing spondylitis (dated by TCRdb to between 2016 and 2019). In the study overall: The study profiled T cell receptor beta repertoires in healthy donors and ankylosing spondylitis patients to find disease-linked TCR variants. The whole study cohort included some 100 healthy donors and roughly 24 ankylosing spondylitis patients. Peripheral blood was sampled, and synovial fluid was also collected from ankylosing spondylitis patients. Broader findings and caveats from the paper: Some of the motif variants had been reported before in the synovial fluid and blood of reactive arthritis patients, a finding that suggests common disease-initiation mechanisms. Significant enrichment of the disease-linked clones was reported in matched synovial fluid samples from ankylosing spondylitis patients. The disease-linked clones had a CD8+ phenotype and were found at relatively low frequencies in peripheral blood. A TCR beta motif made up of several highly homologous amino acid variants appeared to be characteristic of blood from ankylosing spondylitis patients.

The run used an Illumina HiSeq 2500. TCR beta libraries were prepared by quantitative 5'-RACE with molecular barcodes. The study's own analysis went as follows. A new computational method, built on a probabilistic model of VDJ rearrangement, was used to identify disease-linked TCR variants. TCRdb reran the public reads through fastp at Q25 and MiXCR, keeping productive beta chains. Rows with a matching CDR3 protein are joined into one entry that keeps the most common DNA and genes. For this entry, the V and J calls and clone size follow TCRdb and not the study's own pipeline. In all, the sample holds approximately 100,000 distinct CDR3 sequences, and roughly 8.7% of those were seen once. Approximately 9.7% of the sample goes to the ten largest clones.

The specimen was blood, either unsorted or a sorted T cell fraction (not recorded which). The sequence links TRBV5-6 to TRBJ2-3; no D gene is confidently identified. This TCR was sampled from a male donor with ankylosing spondylitis or in good health (not recorded which). The sequence in DNA is TGTGCCAGCACCCTGACTAGCACAGATACGCAGTATTTT. Its amino acids are CASTLTSTDTQYF.